This T cell receptor beta chain is from a study of CD8+ T cells in alopecia areata. Points on this clone: No antigen is known for it.

General observations from the study: In scalp samples, resident alphabeta T cells of normal skin are also sequenced. Greater clonality was observed in lesional scalp samples, especially alopecia totalis/universalis, versus normal scalp.

Patients with alopecia areata provided lesional scalp punch biopsies as well as peripheral blood. RNA was extracted and reverse transcribed into cDNA as the sequencing template. Here immunoSEQ multiplex PCR was the method, and the copy in TCRdb shows in-frame clones only, minus some. The sample contains 130,000 or so clones, about 50% of which appear only once. V was pared by 4 bases and J by 5 bases, with 8 bases between. Germline values: CDR1 MGHDK, CDR2 SYGVNS. There are 12 residues in the CDR3. The chain links TRBV25-1 to TRBJ2-5; tentatively, D is TRBD1 or TRBD2 (5 bases each). The source was CD8+ T cells sorted from blood, collected at week 0. This clonotype was obtained from a human donor with alopecia areata. CDR3 sequence: CASSVEGETQYF. DNA for the CDR3: TGTGCCAGCAGTGTAGAGGGGGAGACCCAGTACTTC. Full variable domain (remainder filled in from reference TRBV25-1 and TRBJ2-5): EADIYQTPRYLVIGTGKKITLECSQTMGHDKMYWYQQDPGMELHLIHYSYGVNSTEKGDLSSESTVSRIRTEHFPLTLESARPSHTSQYLCASSVEGETQYFGPGTRLLVL.